The rows below give T cell receptor beta chains drawn from one sample of a study of human T cells and chemical hapten exposure. TCRdb re-derived calls from the RACE reads in MiXCR, one entry per CDR3 protein. The repertoire holds about 120,000 distinct CDR3 sequences, with roughly 10% as singletons. This specimen was whole blood, taken in connection with sensitization to the hapten diphenylcyclopropenone (DPC). These receptors all stem from a woman in her fifties or sixties with alopecia areata. Some clones in this sample may be carry-over from other donors' samples. Both conserved end residues are trimmed from each CDR3.

v_gene	j_gene	CDR3aa
TRBV20-1	TRBJ2-2	SASSGTIITGELF
TRBV15	TRBJ1-1	ATSREKGSEAF
TRBV6-2/TRBV6-3	TRBJ1-5	ASSAGGAGQPQH
TRBV11-2	TRBJ2-5	ASSLGWAGQETQY
TRBV12-3/TRBV12-4	TRBJ2-1	ASSWTSGSLGNEQF
TRBV7-9	TRBJ2-1	ASSSTSGYYNEQF
TRBV7-9	TRBJ1-2	ASSYDLDRRGYGYT
TRBV28	TRBJ1-1	ASSLTGGSVSEAF
TRBV6-1	TRBJ2-3	ASSLDRTTDTQY
TRBV7-6	TRBJ1-4	ASSPGSGGEKLF
TRBV19	TRBJ2-6	ASSAGSGISGANVLT
TRBV12-3/TRBV12-4	TRBJ2-5	ASSLSGLETQY
TRBV24-1	TRBJ2-3	ATSDSGADTQY
TRBV7-2	TRBJ2-3	ASSPVSRARSTDTQY
TRBV4-1	TRBJ1-4	ASSRGGANEKLF
TRBV2	TRBJ1-2	ASSGLDRVRYGYT
TRBV2	TRBJ2-7	ASMVDSYEQY
TRBV29-1	TRBJ2-7	SVEDRDSSAGEQY
TRBV3-1	TRBJ2-3	ASSQPHSTDTQY
TRBV2	TRBJ2-6	ASSEASSGANVLT
TRBV7-8	TRBJ2-3	ASSGKIAGGPTDTQY
TRBV7-9	TRBJ1-4	ASSPGDSGEKLF
TRBV27	TRBJ1-6	ASSGQGAYNSPLH
TRBV21-1	TRBJ2-3	ASSNPSGGPPSTDTQY
TRBV7-9	TRBJ1-1	ASSPDGTEAF
TRBV18	TRBJ2-2	ASSPPGQANTGELF
TRBV29-1	TRBJ2-1	SVDLGGRDEQF
TRBV30	TRBJ1-1	AWSVPSPTYTEAF